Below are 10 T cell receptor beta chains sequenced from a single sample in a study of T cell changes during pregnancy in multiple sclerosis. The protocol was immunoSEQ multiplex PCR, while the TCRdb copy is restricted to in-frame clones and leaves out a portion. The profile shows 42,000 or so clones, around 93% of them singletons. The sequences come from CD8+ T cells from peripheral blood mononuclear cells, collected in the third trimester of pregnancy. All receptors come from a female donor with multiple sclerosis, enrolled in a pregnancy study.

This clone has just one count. The CDR3 DNA sequence: TGTGCCAGCTCAAGCGCCTCCATGAACACTGAAGCTTTCTTT. It yields the protein CASSSASMNTEAFF. V is TRBV6-5 and J is TRBJ1-1; D remains unclear. Germline V gene lookup returns CDR1 MNHEY and CDR2 SVGAGI. The V end was cut by 8 bases, the J end by 0 bases, with 13 bases between. The CDR3 has 14 residues.

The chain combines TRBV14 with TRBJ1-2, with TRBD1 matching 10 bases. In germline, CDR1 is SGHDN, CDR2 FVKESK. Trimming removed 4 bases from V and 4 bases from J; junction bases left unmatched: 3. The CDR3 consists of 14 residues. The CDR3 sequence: CASSPRTGGYGYTF. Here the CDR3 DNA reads TGTGCCAGCAGCCCTAGGACAGGGGGCTATGGCTACACCTTC.

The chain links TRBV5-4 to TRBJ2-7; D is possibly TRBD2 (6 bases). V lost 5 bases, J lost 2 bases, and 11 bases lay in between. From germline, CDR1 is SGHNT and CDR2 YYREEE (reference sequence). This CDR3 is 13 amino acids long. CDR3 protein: CASSSGGPYEQYF. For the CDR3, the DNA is TGTGCCAGCAGTAGCGGAGGACCCTACGAGCAGTACTTC.

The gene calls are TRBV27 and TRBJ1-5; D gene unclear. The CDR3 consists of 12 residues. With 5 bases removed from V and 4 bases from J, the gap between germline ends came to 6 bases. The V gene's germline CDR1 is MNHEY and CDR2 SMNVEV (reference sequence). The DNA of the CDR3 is TGTGCCAGCAGTCCGACAAATCAGCCCCAGCATTTT. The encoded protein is CASSPTNQPQHF.

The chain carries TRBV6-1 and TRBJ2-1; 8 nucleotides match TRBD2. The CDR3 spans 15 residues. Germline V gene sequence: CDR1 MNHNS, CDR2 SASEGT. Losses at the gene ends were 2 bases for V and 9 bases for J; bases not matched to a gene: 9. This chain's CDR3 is CASSESLAGSSEQFF. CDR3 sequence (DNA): TGTGCCAGCAGTGAAAGCCTAGCGGGCTCAAGTGAGCAGTTCTTC.

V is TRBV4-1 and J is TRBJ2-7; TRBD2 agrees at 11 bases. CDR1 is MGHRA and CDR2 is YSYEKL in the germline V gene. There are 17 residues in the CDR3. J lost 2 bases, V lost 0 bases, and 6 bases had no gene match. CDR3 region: CASSQDDYSGRAYEQYF. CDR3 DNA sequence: TGCGCCAGCAGCCAAGACGATTATAGCGGGAGGGCCTACGAGCAGTACTTC.

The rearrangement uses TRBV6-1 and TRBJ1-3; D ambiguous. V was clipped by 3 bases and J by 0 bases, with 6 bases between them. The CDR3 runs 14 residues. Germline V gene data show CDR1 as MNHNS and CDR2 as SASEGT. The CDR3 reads CASSDLFSGNTIYF. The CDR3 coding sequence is TGTGCCAGCAGTGACCTGTTCTCTGGAAACACCATATATTTT.

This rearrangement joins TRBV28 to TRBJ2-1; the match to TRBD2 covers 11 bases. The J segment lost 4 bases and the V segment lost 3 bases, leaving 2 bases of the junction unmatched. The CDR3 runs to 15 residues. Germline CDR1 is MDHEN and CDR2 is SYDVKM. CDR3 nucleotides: TGTGCCAGCAGTTTGGGGACTAGCGGTTACAATGAGCAGTTCTTC. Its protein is CASSLGTSGYNEQFF.

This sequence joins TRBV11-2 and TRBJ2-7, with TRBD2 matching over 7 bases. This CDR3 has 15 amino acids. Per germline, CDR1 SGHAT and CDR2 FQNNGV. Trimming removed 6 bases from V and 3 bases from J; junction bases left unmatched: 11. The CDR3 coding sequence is TGTGCCAGCAGTCCTATCGAGAGGGAGGGCTACGAGCAGTACTTC. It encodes CASSPIEREGYEQYF.

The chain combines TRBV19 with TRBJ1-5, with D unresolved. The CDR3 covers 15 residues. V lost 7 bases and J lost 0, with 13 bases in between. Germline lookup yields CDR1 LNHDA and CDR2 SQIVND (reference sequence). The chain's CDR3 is CASNPGGYSNQPQHF. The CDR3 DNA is TGTGCCAGTAACCCGGGAGGGTATAGCAATCAGCCCCAGCATTTT.